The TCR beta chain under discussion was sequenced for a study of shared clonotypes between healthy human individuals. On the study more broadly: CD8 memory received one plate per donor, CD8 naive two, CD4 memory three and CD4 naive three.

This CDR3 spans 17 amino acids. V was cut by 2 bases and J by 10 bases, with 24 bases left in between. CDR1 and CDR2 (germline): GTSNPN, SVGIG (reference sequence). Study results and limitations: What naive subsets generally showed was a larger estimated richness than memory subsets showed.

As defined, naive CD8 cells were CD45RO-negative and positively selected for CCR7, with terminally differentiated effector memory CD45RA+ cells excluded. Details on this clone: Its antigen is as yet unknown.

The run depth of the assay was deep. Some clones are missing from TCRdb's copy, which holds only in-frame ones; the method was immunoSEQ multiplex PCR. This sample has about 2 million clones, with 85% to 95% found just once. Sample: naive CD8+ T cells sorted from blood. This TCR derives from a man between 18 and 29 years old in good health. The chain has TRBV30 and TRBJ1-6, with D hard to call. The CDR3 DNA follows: TGTGCCTGGAGTCTAGCCCCCTTTCAGGAGCGTCTCTCACCCCTCCACTTT. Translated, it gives CAWSLAPFQERLSPLHF.